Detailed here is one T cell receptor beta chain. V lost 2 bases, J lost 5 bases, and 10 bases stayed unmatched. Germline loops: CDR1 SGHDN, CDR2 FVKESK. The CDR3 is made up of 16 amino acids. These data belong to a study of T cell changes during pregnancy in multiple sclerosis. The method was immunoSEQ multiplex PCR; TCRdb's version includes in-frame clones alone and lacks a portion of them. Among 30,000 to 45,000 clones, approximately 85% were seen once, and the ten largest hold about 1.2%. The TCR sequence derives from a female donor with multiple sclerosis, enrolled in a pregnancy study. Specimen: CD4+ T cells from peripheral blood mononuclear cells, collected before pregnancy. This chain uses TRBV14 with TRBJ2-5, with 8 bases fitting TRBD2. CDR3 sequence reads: CASSQFSGKGWETQYF. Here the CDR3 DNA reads TGTGCCAGCAGCCAATTTAGCGGGAAGGGATGGGAGACCCAGTACTTC.